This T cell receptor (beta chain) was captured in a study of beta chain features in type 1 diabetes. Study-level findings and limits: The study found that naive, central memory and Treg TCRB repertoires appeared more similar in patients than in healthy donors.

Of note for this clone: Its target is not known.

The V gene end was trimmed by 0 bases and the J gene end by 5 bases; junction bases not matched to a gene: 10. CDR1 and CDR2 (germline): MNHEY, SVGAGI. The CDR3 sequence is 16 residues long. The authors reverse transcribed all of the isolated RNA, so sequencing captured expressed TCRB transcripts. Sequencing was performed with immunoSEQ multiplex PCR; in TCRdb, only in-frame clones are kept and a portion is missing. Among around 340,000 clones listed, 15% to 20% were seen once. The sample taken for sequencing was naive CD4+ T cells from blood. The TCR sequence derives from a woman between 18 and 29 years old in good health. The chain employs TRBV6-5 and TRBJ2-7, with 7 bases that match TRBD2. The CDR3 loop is CASSYSGGNTGHEQYF. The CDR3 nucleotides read TGTGCCAGCAGTTACTCGGGAGGGAATACCGGACACGAGCAGTACTTC.